This T cell receptor (beta chain) was sequenced in a study of PD-1 blockade in mismatch repair-deficient tumors. Looking at the study overall: Patients had over ten mismatch repair-deficient cancer types and were previously treated and progressing.

The CDR3 is 14 residues long. CDR1 and CDR2 (germline): SGHRS, YFSETQ. The V segment lost 2 bases and the J segment 6 bases; nucleotides outside the gene matches: 5. Repertoires were generated with immunoSEQ multiplex PCR, while TCRdb's copy carries only in-frame clones and drops some. This sample has 120,000 or so clones, with roughly 90% found just once. PCR or immunohistochemistry showed mismatch repair deficiency in every enrolled patient. TCRs were sequenced from a few patients responding to pembrolizumab. V is TRBV5-1 and J is TRBJ2-1, with TRBD2 matching 7 bases. The TCR was taken from an adult with mismatch repair-deficient cancer. This sample comprised peripheral blood, obtained 72 weeks after starting pembrolizumab. CDR3 in amino acids: CASSLWEGLNEQFF. In nucleotides, the CDR3 is TGCGCCAGCAGCTTATGGGAGGGCCTCAATGAGCAGTTCTTC.